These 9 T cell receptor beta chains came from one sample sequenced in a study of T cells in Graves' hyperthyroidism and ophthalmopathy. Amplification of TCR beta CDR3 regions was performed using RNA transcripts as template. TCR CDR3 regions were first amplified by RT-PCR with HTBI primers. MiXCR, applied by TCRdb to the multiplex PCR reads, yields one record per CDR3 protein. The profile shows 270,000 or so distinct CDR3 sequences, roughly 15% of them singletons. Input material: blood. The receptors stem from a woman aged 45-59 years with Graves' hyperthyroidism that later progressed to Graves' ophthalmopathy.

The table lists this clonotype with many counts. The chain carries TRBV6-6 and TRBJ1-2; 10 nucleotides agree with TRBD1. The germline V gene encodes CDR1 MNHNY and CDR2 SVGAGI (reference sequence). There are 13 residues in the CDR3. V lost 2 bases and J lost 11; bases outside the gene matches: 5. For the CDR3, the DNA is TGTGCCAGCAGTTACGGGGGACAGGGGAGGTACACCTTC. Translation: CASSYGGQGRYTF.

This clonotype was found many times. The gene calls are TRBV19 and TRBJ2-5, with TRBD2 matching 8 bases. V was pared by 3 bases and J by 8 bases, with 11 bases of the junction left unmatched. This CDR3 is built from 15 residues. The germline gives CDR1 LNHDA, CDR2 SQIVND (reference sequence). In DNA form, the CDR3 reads TGTGCCAGTAGTATGTGGGGGACTGGGACTAGTACCCAGTACTTC. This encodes CASSMWGTGTSTQYF.

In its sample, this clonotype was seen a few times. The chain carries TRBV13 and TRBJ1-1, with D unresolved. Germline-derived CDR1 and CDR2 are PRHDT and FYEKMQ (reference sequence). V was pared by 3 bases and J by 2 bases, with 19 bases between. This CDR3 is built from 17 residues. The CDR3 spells CASSFPPPGRPNTEAFF. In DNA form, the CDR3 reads TGTGCCAGCAGCTTCCCCCCACCCGGGAGACCAAACACTGAAGCTTTCTTT.

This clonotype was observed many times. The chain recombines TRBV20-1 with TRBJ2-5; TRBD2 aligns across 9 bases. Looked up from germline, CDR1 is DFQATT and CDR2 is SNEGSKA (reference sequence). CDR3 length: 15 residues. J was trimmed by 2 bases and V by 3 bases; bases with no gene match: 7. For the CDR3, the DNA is TGCAGTGCTAGGCCCCTAGCGGGGTCACAAGAGACCCAGTACTTC. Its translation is CSARPLAGSQETQYF.

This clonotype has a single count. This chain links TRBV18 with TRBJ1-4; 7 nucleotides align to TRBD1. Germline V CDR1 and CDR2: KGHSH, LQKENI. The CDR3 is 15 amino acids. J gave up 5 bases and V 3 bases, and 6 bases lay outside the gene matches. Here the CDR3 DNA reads TGTGCCAGCTCACCGCGGGACAGAATAAATGAAAAACTGTTTTTT. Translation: CASSPRDRINEKLFF.

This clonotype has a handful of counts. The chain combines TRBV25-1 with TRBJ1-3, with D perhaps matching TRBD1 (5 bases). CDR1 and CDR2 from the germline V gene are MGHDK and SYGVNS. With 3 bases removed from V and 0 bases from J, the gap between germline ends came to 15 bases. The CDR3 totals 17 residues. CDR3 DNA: TGTGCCAGCAGTGAGTTCCCGCCGACAGTCTCTGGAAACACCATATATTTT. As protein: CASSEFPPTVSGNTIYF.

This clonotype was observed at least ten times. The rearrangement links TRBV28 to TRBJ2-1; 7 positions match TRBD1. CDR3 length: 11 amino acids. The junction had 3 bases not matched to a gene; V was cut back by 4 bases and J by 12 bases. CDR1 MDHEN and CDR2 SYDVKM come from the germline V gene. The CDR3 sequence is CASSSTGVQFF. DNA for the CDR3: TGTGCCAGCAGTTCCACAGGGGTGCAGTTCTTC.

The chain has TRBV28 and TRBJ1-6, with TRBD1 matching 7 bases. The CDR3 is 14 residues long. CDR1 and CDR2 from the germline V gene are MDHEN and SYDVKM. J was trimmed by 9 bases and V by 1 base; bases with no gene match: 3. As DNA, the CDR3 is TGTGCCAGCAGTTTATACAGGGACAGTTCACCCCTCCACTTT. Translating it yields CASSLYRDSSPLHF.

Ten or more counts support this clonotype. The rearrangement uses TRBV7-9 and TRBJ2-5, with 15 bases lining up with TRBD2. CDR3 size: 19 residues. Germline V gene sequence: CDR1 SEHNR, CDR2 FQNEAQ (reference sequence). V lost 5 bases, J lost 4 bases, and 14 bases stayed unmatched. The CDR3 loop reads CASSPSPGLAGGSRETQYF. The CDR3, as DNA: TGTGCCAGCAGCCCATCACCGGGACTAGCGGGAGGTTCGAGAGAGACCCAGTACTTC.